Here is one T cell receptor beta chain with its context. The length of the CDR3 is 15 residues. J lost 4 bases, V lost 2 bases, and 4 bases had no gene match. CDR1 and CDR2 (germline): LNHDA, SQIVND (reference sequence). In the study's own analysis: Scientists estimated how many nucleated cells there were by amplifying reference gene primers. Some clones are missing from TCRdb's copy, which holds only in-frame ones; the method was immunoSEQ multiplex PCR. V, J and clone size reflect that table, while D and trimming were determined from the DNA. The sample yields 60,000 to 90,000 clones, about 74% seen once. This sample stems from a study of blood T cell repertoires in COVID-19. Study background: Material from acute and convalescent COVID-19 was sourced from the United States, Italy and Spain. Sample material is recorded as cDNA or gDNA derived from T cells, B-cell-depleted T cells, or PBMCs.

This receptor was taken from a human donor with acute or convalescent COVID-19. The donor label of this sample is uncertain. The chain combines TRBV19 with TRBJ1-5, with 8 bases aligning to TRBD1. Sequencing input: peripheral blood. CDR3 DNA sequence: TGTGCCAGTAGTATAAGCGACAGGGGAAATCAGCCCCAGCATTTT. It translates to CASSISDRGNQPQHF.